Following are 18 T cell receptor beta chains from one sample sequenced in a study of Graves' ophthalmopathy and Graves' hyperthyroidism. Amplification of TCR beta CDR3 regions used RNA transcripts. HTBI primers served in a first-round RT-PCR, which a second-round multiplex PCR followed. TCRdb re-derived calls from the multiplex PCR reads in MiXCR, one entry per CDR3 protein. Here the sample spans almost 400,000 distinct CDR3 sequences, roughly 18% being singletons. The sequenced sample consisted of peripheral blood. These receptors all stem from a woman younger than 30 with Graves' ophthalmopathy.

This clonotype was seen repeatedly, ten times or more. The genes are TRBV30 and TRBJ1-2; unclear D gene. Per germline, CDR1 GTSNPN and CDR2 SVGIG (reference sequence). The V and J ends lost 1 base and 4 bases respectively, with 7 bases between them. The CDR3 runs to 12 residues. The DNA of the CDR3 is TGTGCCTGGAGTGACAGTCGCTATGGCTACACCTTC. Its protein product is CAWSDSRYGYTF.

This clonotype was counted ten times or more. The CDR3 nucleotides are TGTGCCAGCAGCCATAGGGGGGGCTCCTACGAGCAGTACTTC. It translates to CASSHRGGSYEQYF. The rearrangement links TRBV7-2 to TRBJ2-7; D is perhaps TRBD2 (7 bases). This CDR3 has 14 amino acids. Germline V gene sequence: CDR1 SGHTA, CDR2 FQGNSA. V was clipped by 5 bases and J by 0 bases, with 11 bases between them.

Regarding this clonotype: A read error may explain this, as a much larger clone is one base away. The CDR3 carries no conserved terminal phenylalanine or tryptophan, so it likely arises from a read error. The chain joins TRBV30 to TRBJ1-1; no reliable D call. CDR3 length: 12 residues. V was pared by 5 bases and J by 2 bases, with 9 bases between. The germline V gene encodes CDR1 GTSNPN and CDR2 SVGIG (reference sequence). DNA of the CDR3: TGTGCCTGGGCTTCCGAAAACACTGAAGCTTTCCTT. Its protein is CAWASENTEAFL.

The chain couples TRBV5-5 to TRBJ2-4, with 9 bases matching TRBD1. J gave up 0 bases and V 2 bases, and 6 bases lay outside the gene matches. Germline CDR1 reads SGHKS; CDR2 reads YYEKEE (reference sequence). This CDR3 has 17 amino acids. The CDR3 DNA reads TGTGCCAGCAGCTTAGATCGGACAGGGGTAGCCAAAAACATTCAGTACTTC. Its translation is CASSLDRTGVAKNIQYF. The full variable domain, completed using reference TRBV5-5 and TRBJ2-4, is DAGVTQSPTHLIKTRGQQVTLRCSPISGHKSVSWYQQVLGQGPQFIFQYYEKEERGRGNFPDRFSARQFPNYSSELNVNALLLGDSALYLCASSLDRTGVAKNIQYFGAGTRLSVL.

This clonotype was seen many times. The chain links TRBV6-5 to TRBJ2-7; D unresolved. V was trimmed by 0 bases and J by 0 bases, leaving 6 bases between them. CDR3 length equals 14 residues. Germline-derived CDR1 and CDR2 are MNHEY and SVGAGI. As DNA, the CDR3 is TGTGCCAGCAGTTACTCCCCAGACTCCTACGAGCAGTACTTC. Its protein product is CASSYSPDSYEQYF.

The V call is TRBV20-1, the J call TRBJ2-7; either TRBD1 or TRBD2 may supply D (5 bases each). Germline CDR1 DFQATT, CDR2 SNEGSKA (reference sequence). The CDR3 is made up of 14 amino acids. Trimming shortened V by 0 bases and J by 5 bases, and 14 bases separated the two germline ends. The DNA for the CDR3 is TGCAGTGCTAGAGAGGGACCGCTCGAGAACGAGCAGTACTTC. It codes for CSAREGPLENEQYF.

This clonotype came up many times. The J gene is TRBJ1-6, the V gene TRBV28; unclear D gene. The CDR3 loop spans 14 amino acids. CDR1 and CDR2 from the germline V gene are MDHEN and SYDVKM. V dropped 3 bases and J dropped 12 bases, with 15 bases sitting between them. The CDR3 loop is CASSLSPRGLPLHF. CDR3 in DNA: TGTGCCAGCAGTTTGTCTCCACGAGGTTTACCCCTCCACTTT.

This clonotype has more than one count but fewer than ten. Germline and junction disagree at one end, which may indicate a read error. The chain employs TRBV6-1 and TRBJ2-2, with D maybe TRBD1 (6 bases). The CDR3 is made up of 13 amino acids. CDR1 and CDR2 from the germline V gene are MNHNS and SASEGT. CDR3 sequence: CACRGWGTGELFF. DNA for the CDR3: TGTGCCTGCAGGGGTTGGGGCACCGGGGAGCTGTTTTTT.

This clonotype was recorded at least ten times. The chain is built from TRBV2 and TRBJ2-7; TRBD1 aligns across 7 bases. The V gene end was trimmed by 8 bases and the J gene end by 5 bases; junction bases not matched to a gene: 12. The CDR3 is 14 residues long. CDR1 is SNHLY, CDR2 FYNNEI, per germline. The CDR3 sequence is CASQGVLTSNEQYF. Written as DNA, the CDR3 is TGTGCCAGCCAGGGGGTCCTCACGTCAAACGAGCAGTACTTC.

The table lists this clonotype with many counts. This chain's CDR3 is CASTQSVLGSTTGELFF. DNA of the CDR3: TGTGCCAGCACTCAATCGGTATTAGGGTCGACCACCGGGGAGCTGTTTTTT. The chain couples TRBV11-2 to TRBJ2-2; D is uncertain. Germline loops: CDR1 SGHAT, CDR2 FQNNGV. This CDR3 contains 17 residues. Trimming stripped 7 bases from V and 4 bases from J, with 22 bases between.

The table lists this clonotype with many counts. The rearrangement joins TRBV16 to TRBJ1-2, with D maybe TRBD1 (6 bases). Looked up from germline, CDR1 is KGHSY and CDR2 is FQNENV. Trimming removed 0 bases at V and 6 bases at J, with 17 bases between. The CDR3 loop spans 16 amino acids. CDR3 sequence (DNA): TGTGCCAGCAGCCAATCCGCAGGGGTGCGGGGGGATGGCTACACCTTC. Translating it yields CASSQSAGVRGDGYTF.

This clonotype was recorded at least ten times. V is TRBV9 and J is TRBJ2-1, with D possibly TRBD2 on 7 matching bases. Per germline, CDR1 SGDLS and CDR2 YYNGEE. V lost 3 bases and J lost 4, with 26 bases in between. This CDR3 has 19 amino acids. The CDR3 DNA sequence: TGTGCCAGCAGCGCCACCCCGAAGGGGGGGACTGGACCTTACAATGAGCAGTTCTTC. Translated: CASSATPKGGTGPYNEQFF.

This clonotype was detected ten times or more. The rearrangement uses TRBV6-1 and TRBJ2-7; 8 nucleotides line up with TRBD1. The CDR3 is made up of 14 amino acids. From germline, CDR1 is MNHNS and CDR2 SASEGT. V lost 6 bases, J lost 3 bases, and 7 bases stayed unmatched. The CDR3 loop reads CASSLGQVGYEQYF. The CDR3, as DNA: TGTGCCAGCAGCCTGGGACAGGTTGGCTACGAGCAGTACTTC.

This clonotype was picked up many times. The V call is TRBV6-2 or TRBV6-3, the J call TRBJ1-1; the D is unclear. V dropped 0 bases and J dropped 7 bases, with 9 bases sitting between them. This CDR3 region has 13 residues. CDR1 is MNHEY, CDR2 SVGEGT, per germline. CDR3 nucleotides: TGTGCCAGCAGTTACTCTCACGTACTTGAAGCTTTCTTT. Protein: CASSYSHVLEAFF.

This clonotype came up many times. This chain connects TRBV28 to TRBJ1-1; D gene unclear. The CDR3 runs 14 residues. V lost 3 bases to trimming and J lost 1 base, with 9 bases between them. Germline CDR1 is MDHEN and CDR2 is SYDVKM. CDR3 residues: CASSLARWNTEAFF. The CDR3 bases are TGTGCCAGCAGTTTGGCTAGATGGAACACTGAAGCTTTCTTT.

This clonotype was counted ten times or more. The CDR3 region is CASSEFGVNYEQYF. The CDR3 DNA reads TGTGCCAGCAGCGAGTTTGGGGTTAACTACGAGCAGTACTTC. The V gene is TRBV27, the J gene TRBJ2-7; the D is unclear. Germline CDR1 and CDR2: MNHEY and SMNVEV (reference sequence). This CDR3 is built from 14 residues. V lost 6 bases, J lost 3 bases, and 15 bases lay in between.

This clonotype showed up many times. The chain uses TRBV30 and TRBJ2-6, with D hard to call. Germline V CDR1 and CDR2: GTSNPN, SVGIG (reference sequence). Trimming took 2 bases from V and 3 from J, leaving 8 bases between them. The length of the CDR3 is 14 residues. In DNA, the CDR3 is TGTGCCTGGAGTCTGTGGGGTGGGGCCAACGTCCTGACTTTC. It encodes CAWSLWGGANVLTF. The whole variable domain, remainder taken from reference TRBV30 and TRBJ2-6, is SQTIHQWPATLVQPVGSPLSLECTVEGTSNPNLYWYRQAAGRGLQLLFYSVGIGQISSEVPQNLSASRPQDRQFILSSKKLLLSDSGFYLCAWSLWGGANVLTFGAGSRLTVL.

This clonotype has at least ten counts. The CDR3 coding sequence is TGTGCCAGCAGTTTACTAGGCTCCGGGGAGCTGTTTTTT. Translation: CASSLLGSGELFF. The rearrangement joins TRBV12-3 or TRBV12-4 to TRBJ2-2; D remains unclear. The V and J ends lost 2 bases and 6 bases respectively, with 7 bases between them. CDR3 length: 13 residues.